These 21 T cell receptor beta chains came from one sample sequenced in a study of shared clonotypes between healthy human individuals (dated by TCRdb to 2018 to 2021). For the CD8 naive samples, CD45RO-negative cells were positively selected for CCR7, yielding a CD45RA+CCR7+ population from which TemRA cells were excluded. Receptor libraries were prepared by the immunoSEQ multiplex PCR assay. The table was pulled from immuneACCESS by TCRdb, which kept in-frame rearrangements only. Such tables lose some clones; where checked, under half of the loss comes from unresolved V genes, and the rest has no known cause. The sample table lists roughly 2,000,000 clones, approximately 94% of them with a count of one. The top ten hold 0.95% to 1.5% of the sample. The sample comprised naive CD8+ T cells sorted from blood. Interpreted using the paper, the cell subset or site label stands for: CD45RA+CCR7+. The receptors were sampled from a man between 18 and 29 years old in good health.

Details on this clone: Other DNA sequences in the sample encode the same CDR3. The V call is TRBV6-1, the J call TRBJ2-7; unclear D gene. This CDR3 is 13 amino acids long. V gave up 1 base and J gave up 2 bases, with 6 bases separating them. The V gene's germline CDR1 is MNHNS and CDR2 SASEGT. As DNA, the CDR3 is TGTGCCAGCAGTGAAGGACCCGCCTACGAGCAGTACTTC. Residues: CASSEGPAYEQYF.

V gene TRBV4-3 combines with J gene TRBJ1-1; weak D call: TRBD1 (6 bases). Per germline, CDR1 LGHNA and CDR2 YSLEER. This CDR3 spans 15 amino acids. V dropped 0 bases and J dropped 11 bases, with 19 bases sitting between them. The CDR3: CASSQDRTVIGGAFF. The CDR3 DNA sequence: TGCGCCAGCAGCCAAGACCGGACAGTGATCGGTGGGGCTTTCTTT.

V gene TRBV19 combines with J gene TRBJ1-1; no firm D call. The CDR3 totals 13 residues. Per the germline V gene, CDR1 is LNHDA and CDR2 is SQIVND (reference sequence). The ends were cut back, 5 bases at V and 1 base at J, with 8 bases in the middle. This CDR3 is CASSRQENTEAFF. The CDR3 bases are TGTGCCAGTAGTCGTCAGGAGAACACTGAAGCTTTCTTT.

This clone was seen once. The CDR3 region has the DNA TGTGCCAGCAGTTTAAGAAATTCGGGAGGGCCCAACGAGCAGTACTTC. Translated: CASSLRNSGGPNEQYF. This rearrangement joins TRBV27 to TRBJ2-7; TRBD2 aligns across 8 bases. V lost 2 bases to trimming and J lost 5 bases; unmatched junction nucleotides: 11. The CDR3 is made up of 16 amino acids. Germline V gene sequence: CDR1 MNHEY, CDR2 SMNVEV (reference sequence).

The rearrangement links TRBV27 to TRBJ2-1; TRBD2 aligns across 7 bases. Per the germline V gene, CDR1 is MNHEY and CDR2 is SMNVEV (reference sequence). This CDR3 spans 14 amino acids. After removal of 8 bases from V and 1 base from J, the junction contained 5 bases not matched to a gene. The CDR3 sequence is CASRGDQSYNEQFF. In nucleotides, the CDR3 is TGTGCCAGCCGGGGGGACCAATCCTACAATGAGCAGTTCTTC.

Note on this clone: The identical CDR3 is also encoded by other nucleotide sequences in the sample. The chain links TRBV4-3 to TRBJ2-7; D is ambiguous. The germline gives CDR1 LGHNA, CDR2 YSLEER. The CDR3 runs 13 residues. Trimming pared 0 bases from V and 2 bases from J, leaving 5 bases between. CDR3 in amino acids: CASSQDRAYEQYF. CDR3 DNA sequence: TGCGCCAGCAGCCAAGATCGAGCCTACGAGCAGTACTTC.

This clone was detected only once. The J gene is TRBJ1-1, the V gene TRBV6-5; 7 nucleotides align to TRBD1. CDR1 is MNHEY, CDR2 SVGAGI, per germline. The CDR3 is 14 residues long. J was trimmed by 4 bases and V by 5 bases; bases with no gene match: 7. The CDR3 here is CASSPETGTTEAFF. CDR3 sequence (DNA): TGTGCCAGCAGTCCTGAGACAGGGACCACTGAAGCTTTCTTT.

V usage is TRBV27 and J usage is TRBJ1-2; no clear D gene. V was shortened by 2 bases and J by 0 bases, with 13 bases between the two germline ends. Germline loops: CDR1 MNHEY, CDR2 SMNVEV (reference sequence). CDR3 length: 16 amino acids. CDR3 sequence: CASSLLFSEANYGYTF. The CDR3 coding sequence is TGTGCCAGCAGTTTACTCTTTTCGGAGGCTAACTATGGCTACACCTTC.

V gene TRBV28 combines with J gene TRBJ2-7, with D possibly being TRBD2 (6 bases). Germline CDR1 is MDHEN and CDR2 is SYDVKM. Trimming pared 2 bases from V and 3 bases from J, leaving 14 bases between. The CDR3 has 15 amino acids. CDR3 protein: CASSLGRFGSYEQYF. The CDR3 DNA follows: TGTGCCAGCAGTTTAGGGAGGTTCGGGAGCTACGAGCAGTACTTC.

The CDR3 region has the DNA TGTGCCAGCAGCTTGGAGACAGGGGGCGCCAGGGGTACTGAAGCTTTCTTT. This gives the protein CASSLETGGARGTEAFF. V usage is TRBV5-8 and J usage is TRBJ1-1, with 10 nucleotides matching TRBD1. Germline trimming cut 0 bases from V and 5 bases from J; bases unmatched to any gene: 10. The CDR3 covers 17 residues. From germline, CDR1 is SGHTS and CDR2 YDEGEE. The full variable domain, rest sourced from reference TRBV5-8 and TRBJ1-1, is EAGVTQSPTHLIKTRGQQATLRCSPISGHTSVYWYQQALGLGLQFLLWYDEGEERNRGNFPPRFSGRQFPNYSSELNVNALELEDSALYLCASSLETGGARGTEAFFGQGTRLTVV.

The rearrangement uses TRBV9 and TRBJ2-3; no reliable D call. V was cut by 4 bases and J by 1 base, with 7 bases left in between. The CDR3 spans 13 residues. Germline values: CDR1 SGDLS, CDR2 YYNGEE. The CDR3 nucleotides are TGTGCCAGCAGCCTACGCGGCACAGATACGCAGTATTTT. Protein product: CASSLRGTDTQYF.

The chain has TRBV5-6 and TRBJ2-7; D is possibly TRBD2 (5 bases). The germline gives CDR1 SGHDT, CDR2 YYEEEE. CDR3 length: 14 amino acids. V was clipped by 1 base and J by 1 base, with 9 bases between them. The CDR3 is CASSLSGESYEQYF. In DNA form, the CDR3 reads TGTGCCAGCAGCTTGTCTGGGGAGTCCTACGAGCAGTACTTC.

The table lists this clone with a count of one. This chain joins TRBV21-1 and TRBJ2-7; the table gives TRBD1 as D, unverified against the DNA. TRBV21-1 is a known pseudogene. The length of the CDR3 is 12 residues. Written as DNA, the CDR3 is TGTGGGAAATTACAGGGTACGCGAGAGCAGTACTTC. Protein sequence: CGKLQGTREQYF.

The CDR3 here is CASSSGGRDSPLHF. The CDR3 nucleotides read TGTGCCAGCAGCTCCGGGGGGAGGGATTCACCCCTCCACTTT. This chain joins TRBV6-5 and TRBJ1-6; tentative D call: TRBD1 (5 bases). The CDR3 spans 14 residues. Germline CDR1 reads MNHEY; CDR2 reads SVGAGI. V was cut by 6 bases and J by 8 bases, with 14 bases left in between.

This chain links TRBV4-1 with TRBJ2-1; D is ambiguous. Between the trimmed V and J ends, which lost 4 bases and 10 bases, there was a span of 14 bases. Per the germline V gene, CDR1 is MGHRA and CDR2 is YSYEKL. This CDR3 has 13 residues. DNA for the CDR3: TGCGCCAGCAGCCGTCTTATTCCCGGGGAGCAGTTCTTC. This translates into CASSRLIPGEQFF.

As regards this clone: The same CDR3 is also encoded by other DNA sequences in this sample. The chain joins TRBV7-6 to TRBJ2-3; maybe TRBD2 (6 bases). CDR1 SGHVS and CDR2 FNYEAQ come from the germline V gene. V dropped 4 bases and J dropped 1 base, with 9 bases sitting between them. The CDR3 is 14 amino acids. CDR3 in amino acids: CASSWGGGTDTQYF. In DNA form, the CDR3 reads TGTGCCAGCAGCTGGGGAGGAGGCACAGATACGCAGTATTTT.

This chain joins TRBV18 and TRBJ2-2, with 9 bases matching TRBD2. Trimming at V came to 0 bases and at J to 7 bases, leaving 9 bases not matched to a gene. Germline V lookup: CDR1 KGHSH, CDR2 LQKENI. The length of the CDR3 is 17 residues. CDR3 in amino acids: CASSPPAWRGGGGELFF. DNA for the CDR3: TGTGCCAGCTCACCACCCGCCTGGCGGGGGGGCGGCGGGGAGCTGTTTTTT.

The chain is built from TRBV5-1 and TRBJ2-3, with 7 nucleotides matching TRBD1. The CDR3 has 15 residues. The V and J ends lost 2 bases and 3 bases, in that order; junction bases with no gene match: 6. The germline V gene encodes CDR1 SGHRS and CDR2 YFSETQ. CDR3 bases: TGCGCCAGCAGCTTAGACAGGGTGGGGACAGATACGCAGTATTTT. Its protein product is CASSLDRVGTDTQYF.

The chain links TRBV5-4 to TRBJ1-5; the D is unclear. The length of the CDR3 is 15 residues. Trimming removed 3 bases at V and 5 bases at J, with 15 bases between. CDR1 is SGHNT and CDR2 is YYREEE in the germline V gene (reference sequence). The CDR3 protein is CASSYGPVNDQPQHF. The CDR3, as DNA: TGTGCCAGCAGCTATGGACCTGTAAATGATCAGCCCCAGCATTTT.

For this clone: The same CDR3 also results from other DNA sequences found in this sample. J is TRBJ2-2 and V is TRBV27; D remains ambiguous. Germline lookup yields CDR1 MNHEY and CDR2 SMNVEV (reference sequence). The CDR3 is 12 residues long. With 2 bases removed from V and 6 bases from J, the gap between germline ends came to 4 bases. The CDR3 DNA sequence: TGTGCCAGCAGTTTAAGGCCCGGGGAGCTGTTTTTT. This codes for CASSLRPGELFF.

This chain links TRBV29-1 with TRBJ2-5; D tentatively reads TRBD1 or TRBD2 (5 bases each). The DNA end favors TRBJ2-7, so the J call may be wrong. This CDR3 has 12 amino acids. The germline gives CDR1 SQVTM, CDR2 ANQGSEA. As DNA, the CDR3 is TGCAGCTCTCGGGACGGCTCCTACGAGCAGTACTTC. Amino acids: CSSRDGSYEQYF.